One sample yielded the 5 T cell receptor beta chains listed below, sequenced in a study of blood T cell repertoires in COVID-19. Sequencing was performed with immunoSEQ multiplex PCR; in TCRdb, only in-frame clones are kept and a portion is missing. The table has roughly 100,000 clones, about four fifths seen once. Sequenced input: peripheral blood. The receptors were sampled from a woman in her 70s with acute or convalescent COVID-19.

V and J are TRBV5-4 and TRBJ2-1; D gene uncertain. The V and J ends lost 0 bases and 10 bases respectively, with 5 bases between them. Germline V gene sequence: CDR1 SGHNT, CDR2 YYREEE (reference sequence). The CDR3 covers 11 residues. In nucleotides, the CDR3 is TGTGCCAGCAGCTTGGGCCGGGAGCAGTTCTTC. Translated: CASSLGREQFF. Combining the CDR3 with reference TRBV5-4 and TRBJ2-1 gives the whole variable domain ETGVTQSPTHLIKTRGQQVTLRCSSQSGHNTVSWYQQALGQGPQFIFQYYREEENGRGNFPPRFSGLQFPNYSSELNVNALELDDSALYLCASSLGREQFFGPGTRLTVL.

The table lists this clone with a few counts. This chain connects TRBV2 to TRBJ1-2; tentative D call: TRBD1 (5 bases). The CDR3 has 12 amino acids. Looked up from germline, CDR1 is SNHLY and CDR2 is FYNNEI. The V end lost 8 bases, the J end lost 4 bases, and 11 bases lay between the germline ends. CDR3 in DNA: TGTGCCAGCGGACCCGGGGGCTATGGCTACACCTTC. Its translation: CASGPGGYGYTF.

V is TRBV5-6 and J is TRBJ1-1; 7 nucleotides align to TRBD1. Trimming cost V 3 bases and J 5 bases; bases outside gene matches: 7. The CDR3 length is 14 residues. Per the germline V gene, CDR1 is SGHDT and CDR2 is YYEEEE. CDR3: CASSWGQTATEAFF. As DNA, the CDR3 is TGTGCCAGCAGCTGGGGACAGACGGCAACTGAAGCTTTCTTT.

The rearrangement joins TRBV15 to TRBJ1-1, with 7 bases lining up with TRBD1. V shed 5 bases, J shed 1 base, and the junction held 7 bases outside the gene matches. This CDR3 is 15 amino acids long. Germline V gene data show CDR1 as LNHNV and CDR2 as YYDKDF (reference sequence). CDR3 sequence (DNA): TGTGCCACCAGCCCCCAAGGGGACAGGAACACTGAAGCTTTCTTT. It encodes CATSPQGDRNTEAFF.

The chain links TRBV24-1 to TRBJ1-5; D is ambiguous. V lost 3 bases and J 4 bases, leaving 12 bases between the germline ends. The germline V gene has CDR1 KGHDR and CDR2 SFDVKD. This CDR3 has 15 amino acids. The CDR3 here is CATSDRRGGNQPQHF. CDR3 in DNA: TGTGCCACCAGTGATCGTCGAGGAGGTAATCAGCCCCAGCATTTT.